What follows are 23 T cell receptor beta chains derived from one specimen sequenced in a study of T cells in Graves' hyperthyroidism and ophthalmopathy. TCR beta CDR3 region amplification was performed from RNA transcripts. HTBI primers were used for first-round RT-PCR of the TCR CDR3. TCRdb fed the multiplex PCR reads into MiXCR, producing one record per CDR3 protein. The data contain hundreds of thousands of distinct CDR3 sequences, around a sixth of them singletons. The source material was blood. Receptor source: a woman aged 50 to 60 with Graves' hyperthyroidism that later progressed to Graves' ophthalmopathy.

The chain recombines TRBV7-9 with TRBJ1-2; 7 bases fit TRBD1. The CDR3 has 15 amino acids. Trimming took 6 bases from V and 0 from J; bases not matched to a gene: 7. CDR1 and CDR2 (germline): SEHNR, FQNEAQ (reference sequence). CDR3 sequence: CASSWWDRPNYGYTF. The CDR3 nucleotides are TGTGCCAGCAGTTGGTGGGACAGACCTAACTATGGCTACACCTTC.

This CDR3 reads CASSYSNEKLFF. The CDR3 region has the DNA TGTGCCAGCAGTTATTCTAATGAAAAACTGTTTTTT. The V and J genes are TRBV6-2 or TRBV6-3 and TRBJ1-4; D is unresolved. The germline CDR1 and CDR2 sequences are MNHEY and SVGEGT. V lost 3 bases, J lost 3 bases, and 2 bases lay in between. The CDR3 consists of 12 residues.

This clonotype was counted between two and nine times. The chain is built from TRBV29-1 and TRBJ1-1; D is perhaps TRBD1 (5 bases). With 2 bases removed from V and 5 bases from J, the gap between germline ends came to 15 bases. The CDR3 consists of 14 residues. Germline values: CDR1 SQVTM, CDR2 ANQGSEA. CDR3 loop: CSVERRGGGTEAFF. For the CDR3, the DNA is TGCAGCGTTGAACGTCGGGGCGGGGGTACTGAAGCTTTCTTT.

The V and J genes are TRBV27 and TRBJ1-4; a weak D match, TRBD1 (6 bases). Germline V CDR1 and CDR2: MNHEY, SMNVEV (reference sequence). Trimming pared 10 bases from V and 6 bases from J, leaving 18 bases between. The CDR3 is 14 residues long. This CDR3 reads CATALGGSDEKLFF. The CDR3 DNA reads as TGTGCCACCGCCCTCGGGGGCTCGGATGAAAAACTGTTTTTT. The full variable domain, with the rest looked up from reference TRBV27 and TRBJ1-4, is EAQVTQNPRYLITVTGKKLTVTCSQNMNHEYMSWYRQDPGLGLRQIYYSMNVEVTDKGDVPEGYKVSRKEKRNFPLILESPSPNQTSLYFCATALGGSDEKLFFGSGTQLSVL.

This clonotype was observed a few times. The J gene is TRBJ2-7, the V gene TRBV2, with 8 nucleotides matching TRBD1. V shed 8 bases, J shed 4 bases, and the junction held 10 bases outside the gene matches. Germline CDR1 is SNHLY and CDR2 is FYNNEI. The CDR3 contains 14 residues. DNA of the CDR3: TGTGCCAGCCTAGCCGACAGGGGAGCTTACGAGCAGTACTTC. Protein sequence: CASLADRGAYEQYF.

Only a few counts were recorded for this clonotype. The chain couples TRBV7-2 to TRBJ1-2, with TRBD1 as a possible D gene (5 bases). The V end was cut by 5 bases, the J end by 4 bases, with 11 bases between. The CDR3 spans 13 residues. CDR1 and CDR2 from the germline V gene are SGHTA and FQGNSA. CDR3 nucleotide sequence: TGTGCCAGCAGCCATAGGGGAGGCTATGGCTACACCTTC. Encoded protein: CASSHRGGYGYTF. The full variable domain, rest sourced from reference TRBV7-2 and TRBJ1-2, is GAGVSQSPSNKVTEKGKDVELRCDPISGHTALYWYRQSLGQGLEFLIYFQGNSAPDKSGLPSDRFSAERTGGSVSTLTIQRTQQEDSAVYLCASSHRGGYGYTFGSGTRLTVV.

The CDR3 reads CASSRTGTGGETQYF. The CDR3 DNA reads as TGTGCCAGCAGCAGGACAGGAACCGGGGGGGAGACGCAGTATTTT. V is TRBV5-4 and J is TRBJ2-3; D might be TRBD2 (8 bases). V gave up 4 bases and J gave up 9 bases, with 21 bases separating them. Germline loops: CDR1 SGHNT, CDR2 YYREEE (reference sequence). The CDR3 has 15 residues.

This clonotype was recorded a few times. J is TRBJ2-3 and V is TRBV6-2 or TRBV6-3; 9 bases map to TRBD1. With 4 bases clipped from V and 6 bases from J, the junction kept 8 bases outside the gene matches. Germline values: CDR1 MNHEY, CDR2 SVGEGT. The CDR3 loop spans 15 amino acids. The CDR3 spells CASSSGTGSFDTQYF. The CDR3 nucleotides are TGTGCCAGCAGTTCCGGGACAGGGAGCTTCGATACGCAGTATTTT.

This clonotype was observed a handful of times. The gene calls are TRBV29-1 and TRBJ1-1; D is uncertain. V dropped 4 bases and J dropped 7 bases, with 7 bases sitting between them. The germline V gene has CDR1 SQVTM and CDR2 ANQGSEA. The CDR3 totals 10 residues. CDR3 DNA: TGCAGCGTTGGTTTTTTTGAAGCTTTCTTT. It translates to CSVGFFEAFF.

The rearrangement uses TRBV15 and TRBJ2-5; D is ambiguous. Trimming removed 1 base at V and 1 base at J, with 10 bases between. The V gene's germline CDR1 is LNHNV and CDR2 YYDKDF (reference sequence). This CDR3 region has 15 residues. For the CDR3, the DNA is TGTGCCACCAGCAGAGTAAAGTGGGTCCAAGAGACCCAGTACTTC. It specifies CATSRVKWVQETQYF.

This clonotype was counted between two and nine times. The V and J genes are TRBV7-9 and TRBJ1-2; 7 bases match TRBD1. J gave up 7 bases and V 5 bases, and 10 bases lay outside the gene matches. The CDR3 contains 14 residues. Germline lookup yields CDR1 SEHNR and CDR2 FQNEAQ (reference sequence). The CDR3 DNA reads as TGTGCCAGCAGCCCCGGACAGGCCTTCGGTGGCTACACCTTC. As protein: CASSPGQAFGGYTF.

In its sample, this clonotype was seen many times. The CDR3, as DNA: TGTGCCAGCAGCTTAAGTGGTACTCTCCTAGAGACCCAGTACTTC. As protein: CASSLSGTLLETQYF. This rearrangement joins TRBV7-8 to TRBJ2-5; D gene unclear. In germline, CDR1 is SGHVS, CDR2 FQNEAQ. The CDR3 sequence is 15 residues long. Trimming took 2 bases from V and 4 from J, leaving 14 bases between them.

This clonotype turned up a few times. The chain carries TRBV29-1 and TRBJ1-2; D ambiguous. Germline V gene sequence: CDR1 SQVTM, CDR2 ANQGSEA. The length of the CDR3 is 11 residues. V was trimmed by 6 bases and J by 4 bases, leaving 9 bases between them. In DNA form, the CDR3 reads TGCAGCGTCCTCACCGGCTATGGCTACACCTTC. Its protein is CSVLTGYGYTF.

This clonotype was seen at least ten times. V is TRBV3-1 and J is TRBJ2-2; D is unresolved. V shed 1 base and J shed 1 base, with 7 bases lying between them. The CDR3 has 15 residues. Looked up from germline, CDR1 is LGHDT and CDR2 is YNNKEL (reference sequence). The CDR3 sequence: CASSQVTVNTGELFF. CDR3 bases: TGTGCCAGCAGCCAAGTTACGGTGAACACCGGGGAGCTGTTTTTT.

Comment on this clonotype: At one of its ends the junction is not consistent with the germline gene, which may arise from a read error. This rearrangement joins TRBV7-9 to TRBJ2-1; possible D gene TRBD1, 6 bases. CDR3 length: 14 amino acids. From germline, CDR1 is SEHNR and CDR2 FQNEAQ (reference sequence). The CDR3 is CASSSTGTYNEEFF. CDR3 nucleotides: TGTGCCAGCAGCTCCACAGGGACCTACAATGAGGAGTTCTTC.

The chain links TRBV7-9 to TRBJ2-3; tentative D call: TRBD1 (6 bases). The germline V gene has CDR1 SEHNR and CDR2 FQNEAQ (reference sequence). Trimming left V 5 bases short and J 4 bases short, with 16 bases between. There are 15 residues in the CDR3. The CDR3: CASSHEYRVPDTQYF. The CDR3 bases are TGTGCCAGCAGCCATGAATACAGGGTTCCAGATACGCAGTATTTT. The whole variable domain, filled in from reference TRBV7-9 and TRBJ2-3, reads DTGVSQNPRHKITKRGQNVTFRCDPISEHNRLYWYRQTLGQGPEFLTYFQNEAQLEKSRLLSDRFSAERPKGSFSTLEIQRTEQGDSAMYLCASSHEYRVPDTQYFGPGTRLTVL.

Here the CDR3 DNA reads TGTGCCAGTCGGCGGGGGGTAAACAATGAGCAGTTCTTC. This codes for CASRRGVNNEQFF. The V call is TRBV12-3 or TRBV12-4, the J call TRBJ2-1; TRBD2 matches at 8 bases. This CDR3 is built from 13 residues. J lost 5 bases, V lost 9 bases, and 6 bases had no gene match.

V and J are TRBV7-2 and TRBJ1-2; no firm D call. V dropped 0 bases and J dropped 4 bases, with 15 bases sitting between them. The germline V gene has CDR1 SGHTA and CDR2 FQGNSA. The CDR3 length is 16 residues. The CDR3 DNA is TGTGCCAGCAGCTTAGCGGTAGCAGGAGGTATCTATGGCTACACCTTC. Translation: CASSLAVAGGIYGYTF. Together with reference TRBV7-2 and TRBJ1-2, the CDR3 gives the full variable domain: GAGVSQSPSNKVTEKGKDVELRCDPISGHTALYWYRQSLGQGLEFLIYFQGNSAPDKSGLPSDRFSAERTGGSVSTLTIQRTQQEDSAVYLCASSLAVAGGIYGYTFGSGTRLTVV.

This clonotype has at least ten counts. The rearrangement uses TRBV12-3 or TRBV12-4 and TRBJ1-5, with unresolved D. The CDR3 sequence is 16 residues long. The ends were cut back, 5 bases at V and 0 bases at J, with 14 bases in the middle. CDR3 bases: TGTGCCAGCAGTGATACGGGAGAGTATAGCAATCAGCCCCAGCATTTT. It is translated as CASSDTGEYSNQPQHF.

There are many counts of this clonotype. The CDR3 nucleotides are TGTGCCAGCAGTCAACTTGGACTAGCGGAATCGGATGAGCAGTTCTTC. Protein: CASSQLGLAESDEQFF. The gene calls are TRBV3-1 and TRBJ2-1; 10 bases agree with TRBD2. Trimming cost V 6 bases and J 8 bases; bases outside gene matches: 13. Germline values: CDR1 LGHDT, CDR2 YNNKEL (reference sequence). This CDR3 has 16 residues.

Only a few counts were recorded for this clonotype. The chain recombines TRBV5-1 with TRBJ1-2, with D perhaps matching TRBD1 (6 bases). This CDR3 spans 13 amino acids. Germline V lookup: CDR1 SGHRS, CDR2 YFSETQ. V lost 4 bases and J 8 bases, leaving 15 bases between the germline ends. In nucleotides, the CDR3 is TGCGCCAGCAGCCGCGGACAGTTCGACGGCTACACCTTC. As protein: CASSRGQFDGYTF.

This chain uses TRBV4-2 with TRBJ2-7; 7 bases agree with TRBD1. CDR1 and CDR2 (germline): LGHNA, YNFKEQ. The CDR3 has 14 residues. V shed 1 base, J shed 3 bases, and the junction held 3 bases outside the gene matches. CDR3 nucleotide sequence: TGTGCCAGCAGCCAAGGGGGACAGATCTACGAGCAGTACTTC. Amino acids: CASSQGGQIYEQYF.

This clonotype was picked up a small number of times. The V gene is TRBV5-5, the J gene TRBJ1-4; 9 bases agree with TRBD1. Germline assignment: CDR1 SGHKS and CDR2 YYEKEE (reference sequence). Unmatched junction bases numbered 7, after V lost 4 bases and J lost 6 bases. The CDR3 extends over 15 amino acids. For the CDR3, the DNA is TGTGCCAGCAGCCTCGGACAGGGGCGGGATGAAAAACTGTTTTTT. It is translated as CASSLGQGRDEKLFF. Full variable domain (outside the CDR3, taken from reference TRBV5-5 and TRBJ1-4): DAGVTQSPTHLIKTRGQQVTLRCSPISGHKSVSWYQQVLGQGPQFIFQYYEKEERGRGNFPDRFSARQFPNYSSELNVNALLLGDSALYLCASSLGQGRDEKLFFGSGTQLSVL.